Below, 16 T cell receptor beta chains from the same sample are listed, as sequenced in a study of spatial heterogeneity in lung cancer. Study conclusions and caveats: Tumor mutation counts were tracked by expanded intratumoral alpha and beta TCR counts.

What these receptors recognize is not known. The time point here: sample taken at primary tumor resection. TCRdb ran MiXCR on the 5' RACE reads and lists one entry per CDR3 protein. Altogether 15,000 to 20,000 distinct CDR3 sequences are present, 4.5% to 7.5% being singletons, with the ten largest covering about 9.4%. This sample comprised lung tumor tissue, obtained at surgery. The source of these receptors is a female donor with early-stage non-small cell lung cancer.

For this clonotype: This beta chain represents an off-target read in a library built for alpha chains; its size is of limited meaning. The chain is built from TRBV7-7 and TRBJ2-5; D not resolved. Per the germline V gene, CDR1 is SSHAT and CDR2 is FNYEAQ (reference sequence). This CDR3 spans 14 amino acids. Trimming cost V 3 bases and J 5 bases, with 13 bases left between them. This CDR3 is CASSFLDGSETQYF. CDR3 DNA: TGTGCCAGCAGCTTTCTCGACGGTTCGGAGACCCAGTACTTC.

This clonotype was observed at least ten times. Because the library targeted alpha chains, this beta chain is an off-target read whose size means little. The gene calls are TRBV18 and TRBJ1-1, with no clear D. Between the trimmed V and J ends, which lost 3 bases and 5 bases, there was a span of 13 bases. Per germline, CDR1 KGHSH and CDR2 LQKENI. The CDR3 consists of 14 residues. The CDR3 DNA reads TGTGCCAGCTCACCGAGCGGGGATGGAACTGAAGCTTTCTTT. Its translation: CASSPSGDGTEAFF.

In this sample, this clonotype turned up once. This beta chain slipped into a library made for alpha chains as a stray read, so its size is not meaningful. V and J are TRBV20-1 and TRBJ2-3; 7 bases agree with TRBD1. CDR3 length equals 15 residues. Losses at the gene ends were 1 base for V and 3 bases for J; bases not matched to a gene: 7. Germline CDR1 and CDR2: DFQATT and SNEGSKA (reference sequence). Here the CDR3 reads CSARVRRTGTDTQYF. CDR3 nucleotide sequence: TGCAGTGCTAGAGTTAGGAGGACAGGAACAGATACGCAGTATTTT.

As concerns this clonotype: The junction shows a germline mismatch at one end, possibly a read error. This beta chain slipped into a library made for alpha chains as a stray read, so its size is not meaningful. The genes are TRBV28 and TRBJ1-5; D gene unclear. CDR1 is MDHEN, CDR2 SYDVKM, per germline. CDR3 length: 14 amino acids. The CDR3 spells CASGSEVFNQPRHF. CDR3 DNA sequence: TGTGCCAGCGGTTCCGAGGTGTTCAATCAGCCCCGGCATTTT.

As regards this clonotype: The library was prepared for alpha chains; this beta chain is a stray read, so its frequency means little. The V and J genes are TRBV29-1 and TRBJ2-1; 9 bases align to TRBD2. The junction had 9 bases not matched to a gene; V was cut back by 0 bases and J by 6 bases. This CDR3 contains 16 residues. Germline CDR1 is SQVTM and CDR2 is ANQGSEA. CDR3 sequence (DNA): TGCAGCGTTGAAGATCCTCGCGGGGGGGATCTCAATGAGCAGTTCTTC. This gives the protein CSVEDPRGGDLNEQFF.

This clonotype was recorded many times. This beta chain is a stray sequence in a library constructed for alpha chains; its clone size is not meaningful. The V and J genes are TRBV18 and TRBJ2-1, with 13 bases fitting TRBD2. With 3 bases clipped from V and 10 bases from J, the junction kept 6 bases outside the gene matches. The CDR3 loop spans 15 amino acids. Germline values: CDR1 KGHSH, CDR2 LQKENI. Here the CDR3 reads CASSPGLAGMGEQFF. The CDR3 region has the DNA TGTGCCAGCTCACCGGGACTAGCGGGGATGGGGGAGCAGTTCTTC.

Many counts were recorded for this clonotype. This beta chain is an unintended read in a library built for alpha chains; its size means little. The rearrangement links TRBV10-1 to TRBJ2-7; 8 bases fit TRBD2. The CDR3 sequence is 13 residues long. V lost 5 bases and J lost 3; bases outside the gene matches: 3. The germline V gene encodes CDR1 WNHNN and CDR2 SYGVQD (reference sequence). The CDR3 DNA is TGCGCCAGCAGTTCCAGCGGGGGCTACGAGCAGTACTTC. This translates into CASSSSGGYEQYF.

This clonotype was observed many times. Because the library targeted alpha chains, this beta chain is an off-target read whose size means little. V usage is TRBV30 and J usage is TRBJ2-1; D not resolved. CDR1 is GTSNPN and CDR2 is SVGIG in the germline V gene (reference sequence). Deletions cut 8 bases from V and 7 bases from J, with 6 bases between. CDR3 length: 9 amino acids. CDR3 region: CARANEQFF. In nucleotides, the CDR3 is TGTGCCCGAGCGAATGAGCAGTTCTTC.

This clonotype is categorized as medium-sized (0.01 to 0.1%). This beta chain is off target for a library built for alpha chains, so its abundance means little. DNA for the CDR3: TGTGCCAGCAGTTTGGGCAGATCCTACGAGCAGTACTTC. Its protein product is CASSLGRSYEQYF. The chain has TRBV12-3 or TRBV12-4 and TRBJ2-7, with D uncertain. The CDR3 runs 13 residues. The V end was cut by 3 bases, the J end by 1 base, with 7 bases between.

This clonotype was picked up many times. This beta chain lies outside the target of a library built for alpha chains; its clone size means little. The chain is built from TRBV5-1 and TRBJ2-5; D might be TRBD1 (5 bases). CDR1 is SGHRS, CDR2 YFSETQ, per germline. The ends were cut back, 4 bases at V and 3 bases at J, with 16 bases in the middle. The CDR3 consists of 15 residues. The CDR3 nucleotides are TGCGCCAGCAGCCCAGGAAGGACACCAGAAGAGACCCAGTACTTC. Amino acids: CASSPGRTPEETQYF.

This clonotype ranks as medium-sized. With the library built for alpha chains, this beta chain is off target and its frequency is not meaningful. V usage is TRBV28 and J usage is TRBJ2-1, with TRBD2 as a possible D gene (5 bases). V was pared by 6 bases and J by 15 bases, with 15 bases between. The CDR3 contains 11 residues. Germline values: CDR1 MDHEN, CDR2 SYDVKM. In nucleotides, the CDR3 is TGTGCCAGCAGCAACAACGCGGGTCGGTTCTTC. It is translated as CASSNNAGRFF.

This clonotype was seen at least ten times. Since it is a stray read in a library aimed at alpha chains, this beta chain has a size that is not meaningful. The V and J genes are TRBV7-3 and TRBJ2-5, with D maybe TRBD2 (5 bases). Trimming left V 5 bases short and J 1 base short, with 8 bases between. The germline V gene has CDR1 SGHTA and CDR2 FQGTGA. This CDR3 is 13 amino acids long. The CDR3 loop reads CASSPGGQETQYF. The CDR3 DNA reads TGTGCCAGCAGCCCCGGAGGCCAAGAGACCCAGTACTTC.

This clonotype was counted only a few times. A library prepared for alpha chains yielded this beta chain as an off-target read; its size is of little meaning. DNA for the CDR3: TGTGCCAGCAGTTTAGGGCAGGGGGCGATGTCCCTAAGCACAGATACGCAGTATTTT. It yields the protein CASSLGQGAMSLSTDTQYF. The chain joins TRBV27 to TRBJ2-3, with 8 bases lining up with TRBD1. The CDR3 is made up of 19 amino acids. The germline gives CDR1 MNHEY, CDR2 SMNVEV (reference sequence). V gave up 2 bases and J gave up 0 bases; unmatched junction bases: 13.

By frequency in the sample, this clonotype is medium-sized. This beta chain is a stray sequence in a library constructed for alpha chains; its clone size is not meaningful. The V gene is TRBV29-1, the J gene TRBJ2-3, with D unresolved. V lost 4 bases and J lost 0, with 11 bases in between. Germline V gives CDR1 SQVTM, CDR2 ANQGSEA. The CDR3 length is 14 residues. CDR3 residues: CSVVEQTSTDTQYF. CDR3 bases: TGCAGCGTTGTCGAACAGACTAGCACAGATACGCAGTATTTT.

This clonotype occurred many times. Because the library targeted alpha chains, this beta chain is an off-target read whose size means little. The chain employs TRBV28 and TRBJ2-1, with 9 bases that match TRBD2. The CDR3 runs to 12 residues. From germline, CDR1 is MDHEN and CDR2 SYDVKM. J gave up 15 bases and V 1 base, and 4 bases lay outside the gene matches. The CDR3 DNA reads TGTGCCAGCAGTTTATCGAGCGGGAGGCCGTTCTTC. Its protein is CASSLSSGRPFF.

This clonotype showed up just a few times. This beta chain is an off-target read within a library intended for alpha chains, so its frequency means little. The rearrangement uses TRBV27 and TRBJ2-7; perhaps TRBD1 as D (6 bases). The CDR3 extends over 15 amino acids. Trimming took 6 bases from V and 2 from J, leaving 17 bases between them. The germline CDR1 and CDR2 sequences are MNHEY and SMNVEV (reference sequence). The CDR3 region is CASSRMDSKTYEQYF. The DNA for the CDR3 is TGTGCCAGCAGCCGCATGGACAGTAAAACCTACGAGCAGTACTTC.